These 27 T cell receptor beta chains were sequenced from one sample in a study of blood T cell repertoires in COVID-19. The data were produced by immunoSEQ multiplex PCR, yet TCRdb's version contains in-frame clones alone and is incomplete. The table has approximately 200,000 clones, about 88% seen once. The specimen sequenced was peripheral blood. All receptors derive from a man aged 65 to 85 with acute or convalescent COVID-19.

This rearrangement joins TRBV29-1 to TRBJ1-2; TRBD1 agrees at 7 bases. The CDR3 is made up of 13 amino acids. The trim removed 6 bases at V and 8 bases at J, leaving 12 bases unmatched. Germline CDR1 is SQVTM and CDR2 is ANQGSEA. For the CDR3, the DNA is TGCAGCGTCGAAAGGGAAAGGGGGCACGGCTACACCTTC. Protein: CSVERERGHGYTF.

The chain employs TRBV11-2 and TRBJ2-2; TRBD1 aligns across 7 bases. In germline, CDR1 is SGHAT, CDR2 FQNNGV. V was pared by 4 bases and J by 4 bases, with 3 bases of the junction left unmatched. CDR3 length: 14 residues. CDR3 sequence (DNA): TGTGCCAGCAGCTCGGACAGGACCACCGGGGAGCTGTTTTTT. It translates to CASSSDRTTGELFF.

The chain uses TRBV27 and TRBJ1-1; 10 nucleotides line up with TRBD1. The junction had 5 bases not matched to a gene; V was cut back by 3 bases and J by 1 base. Germline V gives CDR1 MNHEY, CDR2 SMNVEV (reference sequence). This CDR3 has 16 amino acids. CDR3: CASSFVTGGSNTEAFF. The CDR3 bases are TGTGCCAGCAGTTTCGTGACAGGGGGCTCGAACACTGAAGCTTTCTTT.

The V and J genes are TRBV5-6 and TRBJ1-2; TRBD1 is a possible D gene (6 bases). The CDR3 is made up of 14 amino acids. In germline, CDR1 is SGHDT, CDR2 YYEEEE. Trimming shortened V by 4 bases and J by 4 bases, and 14 bases separated the two germline ends. In DNA, the CDR3 is TGTGCCAGCAGCAGAAGGGACATATCCTATGGCTACACCTTC. Translation: CASSRRDISYGYTF.

This rearrangement joins TRBV5-6 to TRBJ2-7, with TRBD2 as a possible D gene (6 bases). Trimming pared 1 base from V and 3 bases from J, leaving 8 bases between. Germline V gene data show CDR1 as SGHDT and CDR2 as YYEEEE. The CDR3 extends over 13 amino acids. This chain's CDR3 is CASSLMRDYEQYF. CDR3 DNA sequence: TGTGCCAGCAGCTTGATGCGGGACTACGAGCAGTACTTC.

This clone was observed a handful of times. The chain recombines TRBV30 with TRBJ2-5, with 7 positions matching TRBD1. Germline V gene lookup returns CDR1 GTSNPN and CDR2 SVGIG (reference sequence). Trimming at V came to 1 base and at J to 5 bases, leaving 1 base not matched to a gene. The CDR3 spans 12 residues. CDR3 residues: CAWSGGGETQYF. CDR3 sequence (DNA): TGTGCCTGGAGTGGAGGGGGCGAGACCCAGTACTTC.

V gene TRBV10-3 combines with J gene TRBJ2-1, with TRBD2 identical over 12 bases. This CDR3 is 14 amino acids long. The V gene's germline CDR1 is ENHRY and CDR2 SYGVKD. The ends lost 7 bases at V and 7 bases at J; junction bases unmatched: 5. The CDR3 DNA reads as TGTGCCATCAAACTGACTAGCGGGAGTAATGAGCAGTTCTTC. Its translation: CAIKLTSGSNEQFF.

The gene calls are TRBV5-4 and TRBJ2-2, with 9 bases lining up with TRBD2. This CDR3 region has 15 residues. Germline V gene lookup returns CDR1 SGHNT and CDR2 YYREEE (reference sequence). Unmatched junction bases numbered 5, after V lost 4 bases and J lost 4 bases. The CDR3 region is CASSRGLAVTGELFF. The CDR3 DNA reads TGTGCCAGCAGCCGGGGACTAGCAGTCACCGGGGAGCTGTTTTTT.

V gene TRBV5-4 combines with J gene TRBJ1-1, with D uncertain. The ends were cut back, 0 bases at V and 1 base at J, with 7 bases in the middle. Germline loops: CDR1 SGHNT, CDR2 YYREEE (reference sequence). There are 14 residues in the CDR3. The CDR3 sequence: CASSLEGGNTEAFF. The DNA for the CDR3 is TGTGCCAGCAGCTTGGAGGGAGGGAACACTGAAGCTTTCTTT.

The chain recombines TRBV5-1 with TRBJ1-2, with 9 bases that match TRBD1. The CDR3 contains 14 residues. Germline assignment: CDR1 SGHRS and CDR2 YFSETQ. V shed 4 bases and J 7 bases; nucleotides not matched to a gene: 8. As DNA, the CDR3 is TGCGCCAGCAGCCCCGGGACAGGGACGTCTGGCTACACCTTC. As protein: CASSPGTGTSGYTF.

The chain has TRBV6-5 and TRBJ2-2, with 8 bases identical to TRBD1. CDR1 and CDR2 (germline): MNHEY, SVGAGI. With V trimmed by 4 bases and J by 5 bases, 6 bases remained unmatched. The CDR3 has 15 amino acids. CDR3 DNA: TGTGCCAGCAGTTGGACAGGGAAACATACCGGGGAGCTGTTTTTT. This encodes CASSWTGKHTGELFF.

V is TRBV7-9 and J is TRBJ2-7; 7 nucleotides align to TRBD1. Germline lookup yields CDR1 SEHNR and CDR2 FQNEAQ (reference sequence). This CDR3 region has 14 residues. Trimming at V came to 5 bases and at J to 3 bases, leaving 7 bases not matched to a gene. CDR3 bases: TGTGCCAGCAGCGATCCGGGACAGATCTACGAGCAGTACTTC. Encoded protein: CASSDPGQIYEQYF.

This clone was detected only once. The gene calls are TRBV5-1 and TRBJ1-6; D gene unclear. The CDR3 is 14 amino acids. Deletions cut 3 bases from V and 8 bases from J, with 12 bases between. Per the germline V gene, CDR1 is SGHRS and CDR2 is YFSETQ. The CDR3 coding sequence is TGCGCCAGCAGCTGGGCTCAGTCCGATTCACCCCTCCACTTT. Protein: CASSWAQSDSPLHF.

V gene TRBV13 combines with J gene TRBJ2-6; 8 bases align to TRBD2. Losses at the gene ends were 3 bases for V and 3 bases for J; bases not matched to a gene: 4. This CDR3 comprises 16 residues. Germline-derived CDR1 and CDR2 are PRHDT and FYEKMQ (reference sequence). The chain's CDR3 is CASSFSGAIGANVLTF. Written as DNA, the CDR3 is TGTGCCAGCAGCTTTAGCGGGGCAATTGGGGCCAACGTCCTGACTTTC.

The J gene is TRBJ2-3, the V gene TRBV19; 7 bases fit TRBD2. The V gene's germline CDR1 is LNHDA and CDR2 SQIVND (reference sequence). V trimming: 3 bases; J trimming: 3 bases; junction bases outside the gene matches: 21. The CDR3 length is 20 residues. The CDR3 is CASSIGLREFPLGRTDTQYF. In DNA form, the CDR3 reads TGTGCCAGTAGTATCGGGTTGCGGGAGTTCCCCCTCGGTAGGACAGATACGCAGTATTTT.

The CDR3 is CASTSGGLPNEQFF. CDR3 nucleotides: TGTGCCAGTACTTCAGGAGGACTCCCGAATGAGCAGTTCTTC. V usage is TRBV19 and J usage is TRBJ2-1; possible D gene TRBD2, 5 bases. Germline CDR1 reads LNHDA; CDR2 reads SQIVND (reference sequence). Trimming cost V 7 bases and J 7 bases, with 17 bases left between them. This CDR3 is 14 amino acids long.

This clone was observed a few times. The chain couples TRBV9 to TRBJ2-1; D uncertain. The V end was cut by 0 bases, the J end by 0 bases, with 7 bases between. The CDR3 spans 15 residues. Germline-derived CDR1 and CDR2 are SGDLS and YYNGEE. CDR3 sequence (DNA): TGTGCCAGCAGCGTAGCCCCGAGCTCCTACAATGAGCAGTTCTTC. This codes for CASSVAPSSYNEQFF. Filled out from reference TRBV9 and TRBJ2-1, the complete variable domain reads DSGVTQTPKHLITATGQRVTLRCSPRSGDLSVYWYQQSLDQGLQFLIQYYNGEERAKGNILERFSAQQFPDLHSELNLSSLELGDSALYFCASSVAPSSYNEQFFGPGTRLTVL.

The V gene is TRBV6-6, the J gene TRBJ2-7; 12 bases are shared with TRBD2. The trim removed 5 bases at V and 4 bases at J, leaving 12 bases unmatched. This CDR3 spans 17 amino acids. The V gene's germline CDR1 is MNHNY and CDR2 SVGAGI (reference sequence). CDR3 in amino acids: CASSLGTSGSVRYEQYF. As DNA, the CDR3 is TGTGCCAGCAGTCTCGGGACTAGCGGGTCTGTAAGGTACGAGCAGTACTTC.

This chain connects TRBV6-6 to TRBJ1-4; D uncertain. The V end was cut by 4 bases, the J end by 4 bases, with 10 bases between. Germline V gives CDR1 MNHNY, CDR2 SVGAGI (reference sequence). This CDR3 contains 14 residues. DNA of the CDR3: TGTGCCAGCAGTTCTAACAGCCTTAATGAAAAACTGTTTTTT. Translation: CASSSNSLNEKLFF.

The chain has TRBV5-4 and TRBJ1-2; D is ambiguous. Trimming removed 4 bases from V and 5 bases from J, with 15 bases in between. In germline, CDR1 is SGHNT, CDR2 YYREEE (reference sequence). The CDR3 extends over 14 amino acids. CDR3 nucleotide sequence: TGTGCCAGCAGCCTGGCGGGGAGATCTTATGGCTACACCTTC. It translates to CASSLAGRSYGYTF.

This sequence joins TRBV30 and TRBJ2-7; weak D call: TRBD2 (7 bases). Per the germline V gene, CDR1 is GTSNPN and CDR2 is SVGIG (reference sequence). The CDR3 runs 14 residues. V lost 2 bases, J lost 3 bases, and 14 bases lay in between. DNA for the CDR3: TGTGCCTGGAGTCCGCGGGGGCCCCACTACGAGCAGTACTTC. This translates into CAWSPRGPHYEQYF.

This rearrangement joins TRBV7-8 to TRBJ1-6, with 9 positions matching TRBD1. V shed 5 bases and J 7 bases; nucleotides not matched to a gene: 6. The germline gives CDR1 SGHVS, CDR2 FQNEAQ. There are 15 residues in the CDR3. CDR3 nucleotides: TGTGCCAGCAGCGCCCGGACAGGGGAAAATTCACCCCTCCACTTT. Translated: CASSARTGENSPLHF.

The chain is built from TRBV18 and TRBJ1-4, with a weak D call TRBD1 (6 bases). The CDR3 is 13 residues long. The V end lost 11 bases, the J end lost 5 bases, and 15 bases lay between the germline ends. Germline values: CDR1 KGHSH, CDR2 LQKENI. CDR3 loop: CAAGGAENEKLFF. The CDR3, as DNA: TGTGCCGCCGGGGGGGCAGAGAATGAAAAACTGTTTTTT.

The V call is TRBV6-5, the J call TRBJ2-1; 10 bases line up with TRBD1. This CDR3 is built from 15 residues. V shed 5 bases and J 3 bases; nucleotides not matched to a gene: 4. Germline values: CDR1 MNHEY, CDR2 SVGAGI. CDR3 in amino acids: CASSRQGANYNEQFF. As DNA, the CDR3 is TGTGCCAGCAGTCGACAGGGGGCGAACTACAATGAGCAGTTCTTC.

The chain combines TRBV27 with TRBJ1-1; TRBD1 matches at 8 bases. Germline CDR1 MNHEY, CDR2 SMNVEV (reference sequence). CDR3 length equals 16 residues. With V trimmed by 4 bases and J by 0 bases, 7 bases remained unmatched. Here the CDR3 reads CASSSRQGTMNTEAFF. In DNA form, the CDR3 reads TGTGCCAGCAGTTCCCGACAGGGGACGATGAACACTGAAGCTTTCTTT.

The rearrangement links TRBV5-1 to TRBJ2-1, with 10 positions matching TRBD2. The CDR3 is 15 residues long. Germline V gene data show CDR1 as SGHRS and CDR2 as YFSETQ. J lost 6 bases, V lost 5 bases, and 8 bases had no gene match. In nucleotides, the CDR3 is TGCGCCAGCAGTCTCCTAGCGGGAGTGGGCAATGAGCAGTTCTTC. The encoded protein is CASSLLAGVGNEQFF.

V is TRBV5-5 and J is TRBJ1-3, with 8 bases that match TRBD1. V dropped 7 bases and J dropped 4; count of bases not matched to a gene: 10. Germline V gives CDR1 SGHKS, CDR2 YYEKEE (reference sequence). This CDR3 comprises 15 residues. The CDR3 DNA follows: TGTGCCAGCGGCTCAGGGGGCACGGGGGGAAACACCATATATTTT. Its protein product is CASGSGGTGGNTIYF.